One TCR beta chain is described in this entry. Antigen: not known. Use of 60 Vbeta and 13 Jbeta primers characterized the PCR. Generated by immunoSEQ multiplex PCR, the TCRdb table keeps only in-frame clones and is missing some. Of about 190,000 clones listed, around nine tenths are singletons. The sample is drawn from a study of cytomegalovirus exposure and HLA in healthy donors. Study-level background: Early released data had about 85 million unique TCRs, all coming from HLA-typed donors.

Study findings and constraints: In vitro assays verified that a few CMV-associated chains recognized CMV antigens specifically. About 87% or about 30% of the time was how often most TCR beta V segments were productive, according to an earlier analysis.

Sequences were obtained from PBMCs. The clonotype was recovered from a woman aged 18-29 years in good health and CMV-seronegative.

The CDR3: CASRKDTSGNSPLHF. The CDR3 DNA reads as TGTGCCAGCAGAAAAGACACCTCTGGGAATTCACCCCTCCACTTT. This rearrangement joins TRBV2 to TRBJ1-6; D gene ambiguous. With 6 bases removed from V and 7 bases from J, the gap between germline ends came to 16 bases. The CDR3 totals 15 residues. CDR1 is SNHLY and CDR2 is FYNNEI in the germline V gene.